A selection of T cell receptor beta chains follows, all from one sample in a study of a mutant IDH1 vaccine in newly diagnosed glioma. No cognate antigen is known for these TCRs. Sequencing used immunoSEQ multiplex PCR; TCRdb keeps in-frame clones, though not all of them. Seen here are some 60,000 clones, 75% to 90% observed once, and the top ten hold more than 3%. The sequenced sample was PBMCs, obtained from a glioma patient whose treatment included an IDH1 peptide vaccine. All receptors derive from a man in his thirties or forties with glioma. The CDR3 runs from the conserved cysteine through the conserved F or W. A D gene is named only where the DNA matches it firmly. Clone sizes are given selectively: once, few, many, or a class where the clone is expanded.

d_gene	v_gene	abundance	j_gene	len	CDR3aa	CDR3nt
NA	TRBV19	NA	TRBJ2-7	14	CASRTAGSSYEQYF	TGTGCCAGTAGAACAGCAGGGAGCTCCTACGAGCAGTACTTC
NA	TRBV27	NA	TRBJ1-5	14	CASQGIGFNQPQHF	TGTGCCTCCCAAGGGATCGGATTCAATCAGCCCCAGCATTTT
NA	TRBV9	NA	TRBJ1-1	18	CASSPLKGGGKMNTEAFF	TGTGCCAGCAGCCCCCTCAAGGGGGGGGGAAAAATGAACACTGAAGCTTTCTTT
NA	TRBV11-2	NA	TRBJ1-1	18	CASSLRTVTFGKDTEAFF	TGTGCCAGCAGCTTAAGGACAGTAACCTTCGGAAAGGACACTGAAGCTTTCTTT
TRBD2	TRBV7-6	NA	TRBJ2-7	15	CASSLAASGGYEQYF	TGTGCCAGCAGCTTAGCGGCTAGCGGGGGCTACGAGCAGTACTTC
NA	TRBV7-7	once	TRBJ1-1	14	CASSPRVGGTEAFF	TGTGCCAGCAGCCCTCGGGTGGGGGGGACTGAAGCTTTCTTT
TRBD2	TRBV29-1	NA	TRBJ2-7	14	CSVAPAGYSYEQYF	TGCAGCGTTGCCCCAGCGGGGTACTCCTACGAGCAGTACTTC
TRBD2	TRBV4-2	NA	TRBJ2-1	16	CASSQGLRGGPDEQFF	TGTGCCAGCAGCCAGGGGCTTCGGGGGGGCCCCGATGAGCAGTTCTTC
NA	TRBV10-3	once	TRBJ1-5	14	CAISERATAQPQHF	TGTGCCATCAGTGAGAGGGCCACAGCCCAGCCCCAGCATTTT
NA	TRBV11-2	NA	TRBJ1-2	13	CASSFVKGDGYTF	TGTGCCAGCAGCTTCGTAAAGGGAGATGGCTACACCTTC
TRBD1	TRBV13	NA	TRBJ1-3	18	CASSLGRQGAFSGNTIYF	TGTGCCAGCAGCTTAGGCCGGCAGGGGGCGTTCTCCGGAAACACCATATATTTT
TRBD2	TRBV5-1	once	TRBJ2-3	16	CASSLVLAGDTDTQYF	TGCGCCAGCAGCTTAGTACTAGCGGGGGACACAGATACGCAGTATTTT
TRBD1	TRBV5-5	few	TRBJ2-1	16	CASSASPGQGGNEQFF	TGTGCCAGCAGCGCAAGCCCGGGACAGGGGGGCAATGAGCAGTTCTTC
NA	TRBV29-1	NA	TRBJ1-1	13	CSVDPTGAAEAFF	TGCAGCGTTGACCCCACTGGGGCTGCTGAAGCTTTCTTT
TRBD2	TRBV11-2	NA	TRBJ2-1	15	CASSHNGLAGNEQFF	TGTGCCAGCAGCCATAACGGACTAGCGGGGAATGAGCAGTTCTTC
TRBD1	TRBV7-2	NA	TRBJ1-3	16	CASSFMGQSSGNTIYF	TGTGCCAGCAGCTTTATGGGACAGAGCTCTGGAAACACCATATATTTT
NA	TRBV29-1	NA	TRBJ1-2	13	CSVSDSSRSGYTF	TGCAGCGTCTCCGACAGCTCAAGGAGTGGCTACACCTTC